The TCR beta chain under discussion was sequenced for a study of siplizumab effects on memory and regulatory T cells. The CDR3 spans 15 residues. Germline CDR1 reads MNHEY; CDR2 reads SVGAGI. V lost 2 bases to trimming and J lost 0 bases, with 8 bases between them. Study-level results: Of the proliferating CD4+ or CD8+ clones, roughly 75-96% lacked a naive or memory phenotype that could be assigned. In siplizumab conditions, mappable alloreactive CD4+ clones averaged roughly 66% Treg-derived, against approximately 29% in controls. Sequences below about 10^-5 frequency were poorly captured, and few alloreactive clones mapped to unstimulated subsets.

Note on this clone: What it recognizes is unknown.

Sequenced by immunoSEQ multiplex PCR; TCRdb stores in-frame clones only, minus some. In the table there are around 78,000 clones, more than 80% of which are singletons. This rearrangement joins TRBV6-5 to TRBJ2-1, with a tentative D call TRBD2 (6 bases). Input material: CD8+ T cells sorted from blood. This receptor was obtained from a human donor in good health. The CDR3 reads CASSYDSGSYNEQFF. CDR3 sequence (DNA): TGTGCCAGCAGTTACGATAGCGGCTCCTACAATGAGCAGTTCTTC.